The 25 T cell receptor beta chains below were found in one sample sequenced in a study of CD8 T cells in ankylosing spondylitis. MiXCR, run by TCRdb on the 5' RACE reads, gives a single entry per CDR3 protein. The sample lists over 30,000 distinct CDR3 sequences; approximately 15% were seen once. The sample comprised blood. These receptors originate from a male donor with ankylosing spondylitis or in good health (not recorded which).

The chain joins TRBV7-2 to TRBJ2-2, with TRBD2 matching 7 bases. The CDR3 consists of 15 residues. V lost 1 base to trimming and J lost 8 bases; unmatched junction nucleotides: 7. CDR1 is SGHTA, CDR2 FQGNSA, per germline. The DNA of the CDR3 is TGTGCCAGCAGCTTAGGACTAGCCTCGAGGGGGGAGCTGTTTTTT. It codes for CASSLGLASRGELFF.

This chain links TRBV24-1 with TRBJ2-2; D call uncertain. Trimming pared 7 bases from V and 2 bases from J, leaving 7 bases between. The CDR3 sequence is 13 residues long. CDR1 and CDR2 from the germline V gene are KGHDR and SFDVKD. In nucleotides, the CDR3 is TGTGCCACCAGAACAAGTAACACCGGGGAGCTGTTTTTT. Its protein is CATRTSNTGELFF.

This clonotype was counted a few times. V and J are TRBV12-3 or TRBV12-4 and TRBJ2-1, with 7 bases matching TRBD1. Trimming at V came to 4 bases and at J to 8 bases, leaving 20 bases not matched to a gene. The CDR3 is made up of 18 amino acids. DNA of the CDR3: TGTGCCAGCAGTTCCATCAGACAGGGTGGGAAGATTAGCGATGAGCAGTTCTTC. Protein sequence: CASSSIRQGGKISDEQFF.

The chain joins TRBV2 to TRBJ1-4, with 7 bases lining up with TRBD1. The junction had 11 bases not matched to a gene; V was cut back by 6 bases and J by 7 bases. Germline V gives CDR1 SNHLY, CDR2 FYNNEI. CDR3 length: 15 residues. The CDR3 spells CASSEEGALFEKLFF. The CDR3 DNA is TGTGCCAGCAGCGAGGAGGGGGCTCTTTTTGAAAAACTGTTTTTT.

The J gene is TRBJ2-4, the V gene TRBV5-4; the D gene is possibly TRBD2 (5 bases). Germline CDR1 SGHNT, CDR2 YYREEE (reference sequence). The ends were cut back, 0 bases at V and 11 bases at J, with 15 bases in the middle. This CDR3 is 14 amino acids long. The CDR3 loop reads CASSLDRGSTLQYF. The CDR3 DNA reads TGTGCCAGCAGCTTGGACAGAGGGTCCACCCTTCAGTACTTC.

CDR3 residues: CASSLQGLAGGELFF. CDR3 in DNA: TGCGCCAGCAGCTTGCAAGGGTTGGCAGGCGGGGAGCTGTTTTTT. The chain employs TRBV5-1 and TRBJ2-2; no clear D gene. Germline values: CDR1 SGHRS, CDR2 YFSETQ. Trimming removed 1 base at V and 7 bases at J, with 14 bases between. The CDR3 has 15 amino acids.

J is TRBJ2-7 and V is TRBV27; tentative D call: TRBD2 (6 bases). The CDR3 consists of 13 residues. Germline loops: CDR1 MNHEY, CDR2 SMNVEV (reference sequence). The V and J ends lost 8 bases and 2 bases respectively, with 13 bases between them. In nucleotides, the CDR3 is TGTGCCAGCCAGGGTAGCGGTACCTACGAGCAGTACTTC. Translated: CASQGSGTYEQYF.

This clonotype was counted a few times. The chain combines TRBV12-3 or TRBV12-4 with TRBJ1-3; D ambiguous. Trimming stripped 6 bases from V and 6 bases from J, with 18 bases between. The CDR3 sequence is 15 residues long. The CDR3 bases are TGTGCCAGCAGAACGGACGGAGGGTCGGTAAACACCATATATTTT. Its translation: CASRTDGGSVNTIYF.

Only a few counts were recorded for this clonotype. The chain uses TRBV29-1 and TRBJ2-3; TRBD2 might be the D (5 bases). The CDR3 extends over 13 amino acids. CDR1 and CDR2 (germline): SQVTM, ANQGSEA. V lost 6 bases to trimming and J lost 0 bases, with 10 bases between them. The CDR3 coding sequence is TGCAGCGTAATCGGGGAGAGCACAGATACGCAGTATTTT. Protein sequence: CSVIGESTDTQYF.

This clonotype turned up a few times. The chain links TRBV29-1 to TRBJ2-7; D possibly matches TRBD1 or TRBD2 (5 bases each). There are 12 residues in the CDR3. CDR1 and CDR2 (germline): SQVTM, ANQGSEA. V lost 3 bases and J lost 1, with 7 bases in between. The CDR3 spells CSVEGDSYEQYF. CDR3 DNA sequence: TGCAGCGTTGAGGGGGATTCCTACGAGCAGTACTTC.

This clonotype was recorded a few times. The chain employs TRBV7-6 and TRBJ2-7, with 9 bases lining up with TRBD1. The CDR3 covers 15 residues. J lost 5 bases, V lost 1 base, and 6 bases had no gene match. The germline V gene encodes CDR1 SGHVS and CDR2 FNYEAQ. CDR3 DNA: TGTGCCAGCAGCTTAGGGGACAGGGAATTTGACGAGCAGTACTTC. Amino acids: CASSLGDREFDEQYF. Combining the CDR3 with reference TRBV7-6 and TRBJ2-7 gives the whole variable domain GAGVSQSPRYKVTKRGQDVALRCDPISGHVSLYWYRQALGQGPEFLTYFNYEAQQDKSGLPNDRFSAERPEGSISTLTIQRTEQRDSAMYRCASSLGDREFDEQYFGPGTRLTVT.

This clonotype occurred a few times. The chain recombines TRBV5-1 with TRBJ2-1; no clear D gene. V was pared by 4 bases and J by 5 bases, with 13 bases between. CDR1 and CDR2 (germline): SGHRS, YFSETQ. There are 14 residues in the CDR3. CDR3 sequence (DNA): TGCGCCAGCAGCCCCGGTGGCATGCACAATGAGCAGTTCTTC. It is translated as CASSPGGMHNEQFF.

In its sample, this clonotype was seen a few times. The chain has TRBV28 and TRBJ1-2; D perhaps matches TRBD1 (5 bases). V lost 8 bases and J 1 base, leaving 11 bases between the germline ends. Germline CDR1 MDHEN, CDR2 SYDVKM. The length of the CDR3 is 13 residues. The CDR3 bases are TGTGCCAGCTCCGTGGGGGTTAACTATGGCTACACCTTC. Its translation is CASSVGVNYGYTF.

This sequence joins TRBV20-1 and TRBJ2-1, with 11 bases identical to TRBD2. The length of the CDR3 is 15 residues. V shed 1 base, J shed 3 bases, and the junction held 2 bases outside the gene matches. Germline assignment: CDR1 DFQATT and CDR2 SNEGSKA (reference sequence). The CDR3 loop reads CSARVTSGGYNEQFF. For the CDR3, the DNA is TGCAGTGCTAGAGTCACTAGCGGGGGCTACAATGAGCAGTTCTTC.

This clonotype was found a few times. This chain connects TRBV25-1 to TRBJ1-2; a possible D gene is TRBD1 (6 bases). The V and J ends lost 4 bases and 8 bases respectively, with 14 bases between them. The CDR3 covers 13 residues. Germline values: CDR1 MGHDK, CDR2 SYGVNS. In nucleotides, the CDR3 is TGTGCCAGCAGTGTCCAGGGGCGATCGGGCTACACCTTC. Protein sequence: CASSVQGRSGYTF.

The chain is built from TRBV12-3 or TRBV12-4 and TRBJ2-4, with D unresolved. The V end was cut by 5 bases, the J end by 0 bases, with 8 bases between. The CDR3 is 14 residues long. The CDR3 nucleotides are TGTGCCAGCAGTCCGACGATAGCCAAAAACATTCAGTACTTC. It is translated as CASSPTIAKNIQYF.

In its sample, this clonotype was seen once. The rearrangement joins TRBV28 to TRBJ2-2; 7 bases agree with TRBD1. The CDR3 sequence is 14 residues long. The trim removed 9 bases at V and 9 bases at J, leaving 13 bases unmatched. Per the germline V gene, CDR1 is MDHEN and CDR2 is SYDVKM. CDR3 sequence (DNA): TGTGCCAGTTTACAGGGGATTGAGACCCGGGAGCTGTTTTTT. Protein product: CASLQGIETRELFF.

This clonotype turned up a few times. The rearrangement joins TRBV5-4 to TRBJ2-1, with 8 bases matching TRBD2. The CDR3 length is 18 residues. The ends lost 0 bases at V and 0 bases at J; junction bases unmatched: 8. Per the germline V gene, CDR1 is SGHNT and CDR2 is YYREEE (reference sequence). The CDR3 region has the DNA TGTGCCAGCAGCTTGGGGGGTAGCGGGGCTTCCTCCTACAATGAGCAGTTCTTC. Its translation: CASSLGGSGASSYNEQFF.

In this sample, this clonotype turned up a few times. The J gene is TRBJ2-1, the V gene TRBV5-1; D gene ambiguous. CDR3 length: 13 amino acids. V dropped 0 bases and J dropped 4 bases, with 5 bases sitting between them. Germline values: CDR1 SGHRS, CDR2 YFSETQ. The chain's CDR3 is CASSLDLYNEQFF. The CDR3 DNA follows: TGCGCCAGCAGCTTGGATCTGTACAATGAGCAGTTCTTC.

The V and J genes are TRBV29-1 and TRBJ1-5; TRBD1 might be the D (6 bases). V lost 1 base to trimming and J lost 6 bases, with 10 bases between them. This CDR3 is built from 13 residues. In germline, CDR1 is SQVTM, CDR2 ANQGSEA. The chain's CDR3 is CSVEAGGGQPQHF. The CDR3 bases are TGCAGCGTTGAAGCCGGGGGCGGTCAGCCCCAGCATTTT.

V usage is TRBV5-1 and J usage is TRBJ2-7, with TRBD2 as a possible D gene (5 bases). Germline CDR1 is SGHRS and CDR2 is YFSETQ. V dropped 0 bases and J dropped 3 bases, with 10 bases sitting between them. The CDR3 runs 14 residues. CDR3 nucleotides: TGCGCCAGCAGCTTGGCGGGAACAAACTACGAGCAGTACGTC. It encodes CASSLAGTNYEQYV.

This chain links TRBV12-3 or TRBV12-4 with TRBJ1-1, with D possibly matching TRBD1 (6 bases). The CDR3 has 13 amino acids. V lost 6 bases and J 7 bases, leaving 15 bases between the germline ends. The CDR3 reads CASSLGGPSEAFF. The CDR3 DNA is TGTGCCAGCAGCCTCGGGGGGCCCAGTGAAGCTTTCTTT.

This clonotype was detected ten times or more. The chain links TRBV28 to TRBJ2-2; TRBD1 matches at 9 bases. CDR1 MDHEN and CDR2 SYDVKM come from the germline V gene. Germline trimming cut 3 bases from V and 5 bases from J; bases unmatched to any gene: 4. This CDR3 has 15 amino acids. The CDR3 DNA sequence: TGTGCCAGCAGTTTGGGGGACAGGGCAACCGGGGAGCTGTTTTTT. This gives the protein CASSLGDRATGELFF.

The sample holds a few counts of this clonotype. CDR3 nucleotides: TGTGCCAGCACCTACGGGGCCTACAATGAGCAGTTCTTC. This codes for CASTYGAYNEQFF. This chain joins TRBV11-2 and TRBJ2-1; the D gene is possibly TRBD2 (5 bases). The CDR3 loop spans 13 amino acids. Germline-derived CDR1 and CDR2 are SGHAT and FQNNGV. V lost 7 bases and J 2 bases, leaving 9 bases between the germline ends.

This clonotype occurred a few times. The chain carries TRBV6-5 and TRBJ2-1, with 8 nucleotides matching TRBD2. V trimming: 2 bases; J trimming: 8 bases; junction bases outside the gene matches: 2. Germline lookup yields CDR1 MNHEY and CDR2 SVGAGI. This CDR3 contains 13 residues. CDR3 in amino acids: CASSYGLADEQFF. The CDR3 nucleotides are TGTGCCAGCAGTTACGGACTAGCCGATGAGCAGTTCTTC.